This T cell receptor beta chain came from a study of T cell responses to AZD1222 COVID-19 vaccine. The protocol was immunoSEQ multiplex PCR, while the TCRdb copy is restricted to in-frame clones and leaves out a portion. The data show approximately 96,000 clones, with about nine tenths seen just once and more than 9% held by the top ten. Germline CDR1 reads KGHSH; CDR2 reads LQKENI. The CDR3 loop spans 15 amino acids. V gave up 1 base and J gave up 7 bases, with 17 bases separating them. Only a few counts were recorded for this clone. Its antigen is currently unknown. Whole-study results and caveats: Close to half of all spike-specific TCRs reportedly target regions of the variants that are unmutated.

The sequence was collected from an adult who received the AZD1222 COVID-19 vaccine. The chain uses TRBV18 and TRBJ2-7, with a weak D call TRBD2 (6 bases). Sequencing was performed on peripheral blood, taken 28 days after the second AZD1222 dose. The CDR3 protein is CASSPRRDSRVEQYF. The CDR3 nucleotides are TGTGCCAGCTCACCACGCCGGGACTCCCGAGTGGAGCAGTACTTC.